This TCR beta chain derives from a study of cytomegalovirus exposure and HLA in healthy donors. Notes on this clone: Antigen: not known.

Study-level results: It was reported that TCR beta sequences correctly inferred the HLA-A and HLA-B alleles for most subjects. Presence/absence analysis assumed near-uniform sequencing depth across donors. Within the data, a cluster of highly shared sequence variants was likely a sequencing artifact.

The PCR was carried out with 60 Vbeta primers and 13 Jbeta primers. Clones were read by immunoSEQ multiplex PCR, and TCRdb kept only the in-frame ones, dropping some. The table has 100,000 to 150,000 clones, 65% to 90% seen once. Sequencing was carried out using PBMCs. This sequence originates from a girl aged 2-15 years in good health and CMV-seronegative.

The CDR3 is CASSLVSGYGQYF. CDR3 DNA sequence: TGTGCCAGCAGCTTAGTTTCAGGGTATGGGCAGTACTTC. J is TRBJ2-7 and V is TRBV11-2, with a tentative D call TRBD1 (5 bases). This CDR3 spans 13 amino acids. Trimming stripped 1 base from V and 9 bases from J, with 13 bases between. CDR1 SGHAT and CDR2 FQNNGV come from the germline V gene.